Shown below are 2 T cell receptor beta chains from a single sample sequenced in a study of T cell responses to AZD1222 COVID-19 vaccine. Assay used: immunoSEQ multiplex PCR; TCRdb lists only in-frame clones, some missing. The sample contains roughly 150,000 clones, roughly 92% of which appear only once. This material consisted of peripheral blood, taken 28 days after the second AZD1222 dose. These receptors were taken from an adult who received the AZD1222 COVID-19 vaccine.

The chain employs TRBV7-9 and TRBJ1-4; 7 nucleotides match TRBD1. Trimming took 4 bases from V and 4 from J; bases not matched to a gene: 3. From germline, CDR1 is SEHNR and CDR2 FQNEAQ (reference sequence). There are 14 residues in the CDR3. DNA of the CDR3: TGTGCCAGCAGCTCCGGGACAGATAATGAAAAACTGTTTTTT. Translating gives CASSSGTDNEKLFF. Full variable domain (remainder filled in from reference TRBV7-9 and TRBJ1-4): DTGVSQNPRHKITKRGQNVTFRCDPISEHNRLYWYRQTLGQGPEFLTYFQNEAQLEKSRLLSDRFSAERPKGSFSTLEIQRTEQGDSAMYLCASSSGTDNEKLFFGSGTQLSVL.

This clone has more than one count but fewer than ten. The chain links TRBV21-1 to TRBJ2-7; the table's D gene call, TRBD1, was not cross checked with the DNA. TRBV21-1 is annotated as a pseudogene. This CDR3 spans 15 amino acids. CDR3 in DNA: TGTGCCAGCAGCAAAGTACAGATCAGCTCCTACGAGCAGTACTTC. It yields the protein CASSKVQISSYEQYF.